This T cell receptor (beta chain) stems from a study of shared clonotypes between healthy human individuals. Libraries were prepared by immunoSEQ multiplex PCR; TCRdb keeps only in-frame clonotypes and omits some of them. This table has under 1,100,000 clones, around 78% appearing once. Trimming left V 3 bases short and J 4 bases short, with 10 bases between. The CDR3 has 14 amino acids. Germline CDR1 is MNHEY and CDR2 is SMNVEV (reference sequence). As concerns this clone: The sample contains more than one DNA sequence encoding this CDR3.

J is TRBJ1-5 and V is TRBV27; TRBD1 might be the D (5 bases). The sample was memory CD4+ T cells from PBMCs. The sample's subset: CD45RA-negative fraction. The clonotype originates from a man between 18 and 29 years old in good health. Some clones in this sample may be carry-over from other donors' samples. Written as DNA, the CDR3 is TGTGCCAGCAGTTTGCGGGGGGGGAATCAGCCCCAGCATTTT. Its protein product is CASSLRGGNQPQHF.